The present T cell receptor beta chain was sequenced within a study of blood T cell repertoires in COVID-19. In the study overall: The samples span acute and convalescent COVID-19 from the United States, Italy and Spain.

Some clones are missing from TCRdb's copy, which holds only in-frame ones; the method was immunoSEQ multiplex PCR. The sample lists about 78,000 clones, about 93% occurring once. Per germline, CDR1 SEHNR and CDR2 FQNEAQ (reference sequence). The CDR3 covers 12 residues. Trimming cost V 7 bases and J 3 bases, with 10 bases left between them. The receptor was isolated from a woman aged 80 or over with acute or convalescent COVID-19. Sequences were obtained from peripheral blood. This chain links TRBV7-9 with TRBJ2-7; no reliable D call. CDR3 bases: TGTGCCAGCAACAAGGTACTCTACGAGCAGTACTTC. Its translation: CASNKVLYEQYF. The complete variable domain, with remaining parts taken from reference TRBV7-9 and TRBJ2-7, reads DTGVSQNPRHKITKRGQNVTFRCDPISEHNRLYWYRQTLGQGPEFLTYFQNEAQLEKSRLLSDRFSAERPKGSFSTLEIQRTEQGDSAMYLCASNKVLYEQYFGPGTRLTVT.